This T cell receptor beta chain was recorded in a study of shared clonotypes between healthy human individuals. General study points: Clonotypes shared by all four donors outscored non-shared clonotypes in generation probability. The genetic and exposure-history diversity represented was limited by few donors.

Using approximately 200 ng DNA, some 30,000 T cell genomes, the sorted-subset replicate PCRs were run. Sequencing was performed with immunoSEQ multiplex PCR; in TCRdb, only in-frame clones are kept and a portion is missing. This sample has about 680,000 clones, with around 72% found just once. Regarding this clone: Its antigen is not known.

The CDR3 loop spans 12 amino acids. Germline V CDR1 and CDR2: MNHEY, SMNVEV (reference sequence). Trimming removed 7 bases at V and 5 bases at J, with 8 bases between. The TCR was taken from a young woman in good health. V gene TRBV27 combines with J gene TRBJ2-2; D is undetermined. The sample taken for sequencing was memory CD4+ T cells sorted from blood. Subset indicated: CD45RA-negative fraction. The DNA for the CDR3 is TGTGCCAGCACTAGACTGACCGGGGAGCTGTTTTTT. Translation: CASTRLTGELFF.